This TCR beta chain derives from a study of PD-1 and CTLA-4 blockade in melanoma. The method was immunoSEQ multiplex PCR; TCRdb's version includes in-frame clones alone and lacks a portion of them. Here the sample spans 25,000 to 30,000 clones, around nine tenths being singletons. The CDR3 spans 15 residues. With V trimmed by 3 bases and J by 7 bases, 8 bases remained unmatched. Germline CDR1 reads GTSNPN; CDR2 reads SVGIG (reference sequence). Sequencing was performed on CD8+ T cells from peripheral blood, taken before anti-PD-1 treatment. The rearrangement joins TRBV30 to TRBJ2-1; 11 bases fit TRBD2. The receptor was isolated from a human donor with melanoma. This CDR3 is CAWSSGLAEGNEQFF. As DNA, the CDR3 is TGTGCCTGGAGCTCGGGACTAGCGGAGGGAAATGAGCAGTTCTTC.